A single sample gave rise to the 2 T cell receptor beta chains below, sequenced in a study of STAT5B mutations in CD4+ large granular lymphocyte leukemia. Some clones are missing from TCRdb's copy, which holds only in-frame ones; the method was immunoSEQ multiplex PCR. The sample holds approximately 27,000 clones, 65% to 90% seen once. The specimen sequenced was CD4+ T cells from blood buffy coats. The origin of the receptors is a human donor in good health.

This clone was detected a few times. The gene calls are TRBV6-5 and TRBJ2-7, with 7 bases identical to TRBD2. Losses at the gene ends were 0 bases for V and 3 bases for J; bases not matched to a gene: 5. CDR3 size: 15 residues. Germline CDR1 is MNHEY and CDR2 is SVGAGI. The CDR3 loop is CASSYSLAEIYEQYF. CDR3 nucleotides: TGTGCCAGCAGTTACTCCCTAGCGGAGATCTACGAGCAGTACTTC.

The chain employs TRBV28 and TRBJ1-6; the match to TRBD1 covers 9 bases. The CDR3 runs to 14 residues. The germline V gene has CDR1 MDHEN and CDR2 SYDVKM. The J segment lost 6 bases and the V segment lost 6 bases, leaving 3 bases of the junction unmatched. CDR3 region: CASRSGQGNSPLHF. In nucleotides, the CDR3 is TGTGCCAGCAGATCGGGACAGGGTAATTCACCCCTCCACTTT.